This T cell receptor beta chain was found in a study of T cell responses to AZD1222 COVID-19 vaccine. Study results and caveats: The repertoires were collected only after the peak T cell response. Elevations in Spike-specific TCR breadth and depth followed administration of two AZD1222 doses.

Germline V gene data show CDR1 as MDHEN and CDR2 as SYDVKM. The CDR3 runs 14 residues. Trimming cost V 7 bases and J 3 bases, with 15 bases left between them. This table comes from immunoSEQ multiplex PCR, and its TCRdb copy is limited to in-frame clones, with some not included. This sample has roughly 100,000 clones; around 87% occur once, and the top ten carry about a tenth. To note about this clone: What it binds is unknown.

The specimen comprised peripheral blood, sampled 28 days after the second AZD1222 dose. The chain combines TRBV28 with TRBJ1-1; no firm D call. The receptor comes from an adult who received the AZD1222 COVID-19 vaccine. Here the CDR3 DNA reads TGTGCCAGCATCCAATCGTCGGCGGACACTGAAGCTTTCTTT. Its protein product is CASIQSSADTEAFF.